The source of this T cell receptor beta chain is a study of blood T cell repertoires in COVID-19. Background on the study: Some COVID-19 samples were acute and others convalescent; all came from the United States, Italy and Spain. In each case, the material was cDNA or gDNA derived from T cells, B-cell-depleted T cells, or PBMCs.

Original analysis: Amplified reference gene primers provided the basis for estimating nucleated cell counts. Libraries were prepared by immunoSEQ multiplex PCR; TCRdb keeps only in-frame clonotypes and omits some of them. That table supplies the V and J calls and clone size; D and trimming were determined from the DNA. The sample records tens of thousands of clones, around 88% being singletons. The CDR3 is 16 amino acids. Germline V gene sequence: CDR1 SQVTM, CDR2 ANQGSEA. V trimming: 5 bases; J trimming: 0 bases; junction bases outside the gene matches: 4. V usage is TRBV29-1 and J usage is TRBJ2-6; TRBD2 matches 10 bases. Sequenced sample: peripheral blood. The TCR was taken from a woman of 80 years or more with acute or convalescent COVID-19. The CDR3 DNA reads as TGCAGCGTTCCCTCTAGCGGGGGCTCTGGGGCCAACGTCCTGACTTTC. Its translation is CSVPSSGGSGANVLTF.